This T cell receptor beta chain was recorded in a study of beta chain features in type 1 diabetes. This clone was counted only a few times. The target antigen is unknown. Overall study findings and caveats: People with Type 1 diabetes carried modestly yet significantly shorter TCRB CDR3s in all four CD4+ subsets. Healthy donors had naive, central memory and Treg TCRB repertoires that appeared less similar than those seen among patients.

The germline V and J ends were trimmed by 5 bases and 3 bases, with 21 bases remaining between them. CDR1 and CDR2 from the germline V gene are SGHTA and FQGNSA. The CDR3 extends over 17 amino acids. TCRB transcripts that were expressed got sequenced, as all of the isolated RNA had been reverse transcribed. Using immunoSEQ multiplex PCR, the repertoire was profiled, and TCRdb retains in-frame clones only, with some absent. The sample has 130,000 to 150,000 clones; 6.9% are singletons. The clonotype was recovered from a woman in her twenties or thirties in good health. V usage is TRBV7-2 and J usage is TRBJ2-3; D uncertain. The sequencing input was central memory CD4+ T cells from blood. CDR3 DNA: TGTGCCAGCAGCCTTGATGAGGTTTTGTTAGGTACAGATACGCAGTATTTT. Its protein product is CASSLDEVLLGTDTQYF.